This T cell receptor (beta chain) was captured in a study of cytomegalovirus exposure and HLA in healthy donors. The CDR3 has 15 amino acids. Germline V lookup: CDR1 SGHRS, CDR2 YFSETQ. To note about this clone: An end of the junction does not agree with germline; a read error may underlie this.

Both 60 Vbeta primers and 13 Jbeta primers went into the PCR. TCRdb's table, derived via immunoSEQ multiplex PCR, lists solely in-frame clones and lacks some. The sample yields about 200,000 clones, 82% seen once. Sequenced sample: PBMCs. The rearrangement uses TRBV5-1 and TRBJ1-1; the D gene is possibly TRBD1 (6 bases). The sequence was collected from a woman in her forties or fifties in good health and CMV-seropositive. The CDR3 loop reads CATSLEGGGATEAFF. CDR3 sequence (DNA): TGCGCCACCAGCTTGGAGGGTGGGGGGGCCACTGAAGCTTTCTTT. Filled out from reference TRBV5-1 and TRBJ1-1, the complete variable domain reads KAGVTQTPRYLIKTRGQQVTLSCSPISGHRSVSWYQQTPGQGLQFLFEYFSETQRNKGNFPGRFSGRQFSNSRSEMNVSTLELGDSALYLCATSLEGGGATEAFFGQGTRLTVV.